This T cell receptor (beta chain) came from a study of vaccination and CD4 T cells after COVID-19. As for the study in general: Six male and four female convalescents took part, two of them Hispanic.

The study sequenced cultured CD4+ T cell DNA using the Oncomine TCR Beta short-read assay. TCRdb reanalysed the PCR reads using MiXCR and keeps one entry per CDR3 protein. The sample consists of 20,000 to 25,000 distinct CDR3 sequences, less than 75% of them appearing once. Treatment here: approximately nine-day PBMC culture with coronavirus spike peptide pools or control peptides (ViraFEST assay). The V end lost 5 bases, the J end lost 4 bases, and 12 bases lay between the germline ends. Germline lookup yields CDR1 SGHTA and CDR2 FQGNSA. This CDR3 is 13 amino acids long. For this clonotype: As yet, its antigen is unknown.

The clonotype comes from a human donor who had recovered from COVID-19. The rearrangement joins TRBV7-2 to TRBJ2-7; a possible D gene is TRBD1 (5 bases). Source material: CD4+ T cells from blood, cultured in vitro. The CDR3 nucleotides read TGTGCCAGCAGCCCCTCAACAGGATACGAGCAGTACTTC. Amino acids: CASSPSTGYEQYF.